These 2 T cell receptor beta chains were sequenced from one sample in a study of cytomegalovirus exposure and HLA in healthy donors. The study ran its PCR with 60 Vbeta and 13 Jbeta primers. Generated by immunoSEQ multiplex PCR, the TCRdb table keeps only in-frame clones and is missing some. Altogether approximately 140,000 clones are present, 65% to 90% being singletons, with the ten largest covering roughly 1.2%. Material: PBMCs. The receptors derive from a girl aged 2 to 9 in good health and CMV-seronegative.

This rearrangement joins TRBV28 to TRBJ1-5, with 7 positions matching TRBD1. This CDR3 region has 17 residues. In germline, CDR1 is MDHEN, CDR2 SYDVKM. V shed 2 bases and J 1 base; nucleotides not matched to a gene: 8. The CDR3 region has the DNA TGTGCCAGCAGTTTAAACACAGGGGCACCCAGCAATCAGCCCCAGCATTTT. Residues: CASSLNTGAPSNQPQHF.

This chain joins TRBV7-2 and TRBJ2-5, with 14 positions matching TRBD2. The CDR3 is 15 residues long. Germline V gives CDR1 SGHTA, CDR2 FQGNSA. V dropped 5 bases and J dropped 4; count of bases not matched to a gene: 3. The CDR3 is CASSQTSGGAETQYF. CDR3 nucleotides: TGTGCCAGCAGCCAGACTAGCGGGGGGGCAGAGACCCAGTACTTC.